The subject of this entry is one T cell receptor beta chain. Its antigen is not known. CD4+ T cells from unexposed donors were obtained before the COVID-19 pandemic (2011-2018). Isolation of CD4+ T cells took place after about 9 days in culture. This entry belongs to a study of CD4 T cells in relation to SARS-CoV-2 and coronaviruses. The CDR3 is 14 amino acids. V lost 7 bases and J lost 3; bases outside the gene matches: 5. Germline V gives CDR1 KGHDR, CDR2 SFDVKD. The protocol was immunoSEQ multiplex PCR, while the TCRdb copy is restricted to in-frame clones and leaves out a portion. Of about 20,000 clones listed, roughly 77% are singletons.

This TCR derives from a human donor in good health. Sequencing was done on a sample of CD4+ T cells from PBMCs, cultured in vitro. The chain combines TRBV24-1 with TRBJ1-2; 9 positions match TRBD1. The CDR3 here is CATRGQGRYYGYTF. The CDR3 DNA is TGTGCCACCAGAGGACAGGGGCGATACTATGGCTACACCTTC.